This is a list of T cell receptor beta chains from one sample in a study of T cell responses to AZD1222 COVID-19 vaccine. Repertoires were generated with immunoSEQ multiplex PCR, while TCRdb's copy carries only in-frame clones and drops some. The sample lists some 99,000 clones; around nine tenths were seen once. Material: peripheral blood, obtained 28 days after the second AZD1222 dose. These receptors were obtained from an adult who received the AZD1222 COVID-19 vaccine. CDR3s include the opening cysteine and the closing phenylalanine or tryptophan. A D gene is named only where the DNA matches it firmly. Clone sizes are given selectively: once, few, many, or a class where the clone is expanded.

D gene | clone size | J gene | V gene | CDR3 DNA | CDR3 protein
NA | once | TRBJ2-1 | TRBV6-1 | TGTGCCAGCAGTGAACGGCAGGGAGTATTGAATGAGCAGTTCTTC | CASSERQGVLNEQFF
TRBD1 | NA | TRBJ1-1 | TRBV6-1 | TGTGCCAGCAGTGAAGAGGGGACAGGGAGGGCTGAAGCTTTCTTT | CASSEEGTGRAEAFF
TRBD1 | NA | TRBJ2-7 | TRBV28 | TGTGCCAGCAGTTTATTGGGACAGGGGGCGGAAGAGCAGTACTTC | CASSLLGQGAEEQYF
NA | NA | TRBJ1-6 | TRBV11-3 | TGTGCCAGCAGCCGGGGGCAGATTGGGTCACCCCTCCACTTT | CASSRGQIGSPLHF
NA | NA | TRBJ2-1 | TRBV15 | TGTGCCACCAGCAGAGTCGACAACCGAGGCAATGAGCAGTTCTTC | CATSRVDNRGNEQFF
TRBD1 | NA | TRBJ2-2 | TRBV7-3 | TGTGCCAGCAGTCACGGGACAGGGGGCACCGGGGAGCTGTTTTTT | CASSHGTGGTGELFF
TRBD1 | NA | TRBJ2-2 | TRBV9 | TGTGCCAGCAGCGTAGTGGGACAGGGGGCGAACACCGGGGAGCTGTTTTTT | CASSVVGQGANTGELFF
NA | NA | TRBJ1-1 | TRBV7-9 | TGTGCCAGCAGCCCGAGGGGCACTGAAGCTTTCTTT | CASSPRGTEAFF
NA | NA | TRBJ1-1 | TRBV10-3 | TGTGCCATCAGTGAATTCCAGGCTGCGGACACTGAAGCTTTCTTT | CAISEFQAADTEAFF
TRBD2 | few | TRBJ2-1 | TRBV10-2 | TGCGCCAGCAGTGAGACCTGGACTAGCCTCGTCTACAATGAGCAGTTCTTC | CASSETWTSLVYNEQFF
TRBD1 | NA | TRBJ1-2 | TRBV5-4 | TGTGCCAGCAGCCGGGACAGCTTTAACTATGGCTACACCTTC | CASSRDSFNYGYTF
TRBD1 | NA | TRBJ1-5 | TRBV30 | TGTGCCTGGAGTGTACGAGACAGGGGGCTTGGGCAGCCCCAGCATTTT | CAWSVRDRGLGQPQHF
TRBD1 | NA | TRBJ1-1 | TRBV3-1/TRBV3-2 | TGTGCCAGCAGCCAGTCCCGGGACAGGGTGAAAGCTTTCTTT | CASSQSRDRVKAFF
NA | NA | TRBJ2-2 | TRBV5-1 | TGCGCCAGGCACACCGGGGAGCTGTTTTTT | CARHTGELFF
NA | NA | TRBJ2-3 | TRBV11-2 | TGTGCCAGCAGCCGACTTCTTCGCACAGATACGCAGTATTTT | CASSRLLRTDTQYF
NA | NA | TRBJ2-2 | TRBV10-3 | TGTGCCATCAGGAACCTAGCAGTGAACACCGGGGAGCTGTTTTTT | CAIRNLAVNTGELFF
NA | few | TRBJ2-2 | TRBV2 | TGTGCCAGCCGGGGCCCTAAGGCGAACACCGGGGAGCTGTTTTTT | CASRGPKANTGELFF
TRBD2 | NA | TRBJ2-7 | TRBV10-2 | TGCGCCAGCAGTGAATTGGTCGGGACTAGCACCTACGAGCAGTACTTC | CASSELVGTSTYEQYF
TRBD1 | NA | TRBJ2-3 | TRBV30 | TGTGCCTGGAGTCTGGGACAGGGAACAGATACGCAGTATTTT | CAWSLGQGTDTQYF
NA | NA | TRBJ1-1 | TRBV5-1 | TGCGCCAGCAGCTTTAAGGGGAACACTGAAGCTTTCTTT | CASSFKGNTEAFF
TRBD2 | NA | TRBJ2-5 | TRBV10-3 | TGTGCCATCAGTGAGTCGCGGACTAGCGGGAGAGTAGAGACCCAGTACTTC | CAISESRTSGRVETQYF
NA | NA | TRBJ2-7 | TRBV5-6 | TGTGCCAGCAGCTTGATGGGGGGCTGGAGGGGCGAGCAGTACTTC | CASSLMGGWRGEQYF
NA | NA | TRBJ2-3 | TRBV5-1 | TGCGCCAGCAGCTTGGGTCAGGCCACAGATACGCAGTATTTT | CASSLGQATDTQYF
NA | once | TRBJ1-4 | TRBV5-4 | TGTGCCAGCAGCTCTGGGCTCAGGGATGAAAAACTGTTTTTT | CASSSGLRDEKLFF
TRBD1 | NA | TRBJ1-3 | TRBV7-8 | TGTGCCAGCAGGCCCGGGACAGGAATTGGAAACACCATATATTTT | CASRPGTGIGNTIYF
TRBD2 | NA | TRBJ2-7 | TRBV9 | TGTGCCAGCAGCGTAGAGGGGGCGGGAGGGAGCTCCTACGAGCAGTACTTC | CASSVEGAGGSSYEQYF
NA | NA | TRBJ2-1 | TRBV4-2 | TGTGCCAGCAGCCAAGATGGGGTAGCTGGGGGTCCTAATGAGCAGTTCTTC | CASSQDGVAGGPNEQFF
TRBD2 | NA | TRBJ2-1 | TRBV5-1 | TGCGCCAGCAGCTGGCGTGATAGCGGGAGCTCCTACAATGAGCAGTTCTTC | CASSWRDSGSSYNEQFF
TRBD1 | NA | TRBJ1-2 | TRBV28 | TGTGCCAGCAGTTTACCACAGGGGAGGTATGGCTACACCTTC | CASSLPQGRYGYTF
NA | NA | TRBJ1-2 | TRBV19 | TGTGCCAGTAGTAACCCGAGCAGGGCAAACTATGGCTACACCTTC | CASSNPSRANYGYTF
NA | NA | TRBJ2-1 | TRBV12-3/TRBV12-4 | TGTGCCAGCAGTTTATGGGTACTCGAGCAGTTCTTC | CASSLWVLEQFF
NA | NA | TRBJ2-7 | TRBV21-1 | TGTGCCAGCAGCAAAAACATACCGGGACAGGGGCACTACGAGCAGTACTTC | CASSKNIPGQGHYEQYF
NA | NA | TRBJ1-2 | TRBV2 | TGTGCCAGCTCCCCTCTACTGGGGAACCATGGCTACACCTTC | CASSPLLGNHGYTF
NA | NA | TRBJ2-1 | TRBV11-2 | TGTGCCAGCAGCTCAGGGAGGGGGAATGAGCAGTTCTTC | CASSSGRGNEQFF
TRBD1 | NA | TRBJ2-7 | TRBV28 | TGTGCCAGCAGTCCGGGACAGTCCTACGAGCAGTACTTC | CASSPGQSYEQYF
TRBD1 | NA | TRBJ2-5 | TRBV19 | TGTGCCAGTACCAAACGCGTCAACAGGGGAGAGACCCAGTACTTC | CASTKRVNRGETQYF
NA | NA | TRBJ1-3 | TRBV6-4 | TGTGCCAGCGGTCCTGGAAACACCATATATTTT | CASGPGNTIYF
TRBD2 | NA | TRBJ2-1 | TRBV6-1 | TGTGCCACCACTGATAGCGGGAGTATACCCTGGAATGAGCAGTTCTTC | CATTDSGSIPWNEQFF
TRBD1 | NA | TRBJ2-3 | TRBV10-3 | TGTGCCATCAGGGCCGAACAGGGGACAGGGGGCACAGATACGCAGTATTTT | CAIRAEQGTGGTDTQYF
NA | once | TRBJ1-6 | TRBV30 | TGTGCCTGGAGTGTAGGAGGGGTAAATTTGGCACCCCTCCACTTT | CAWSVGGVNLAPLHF
TRBD2 | NA | TRBJ2-3 | TRBV2 | TGTGCCAGCAGTTTCCTAGCGGGCAGGATGGCAGATACGCAGTATTTT | CASSFLAGRMADTQYF
TRBD1 | NA | TRBJ2-7 | TRBV6-6 | TGTGCCAGCAGGACGGACAGGACCTACGAGCAGTACTTC | CASRTDRTYEQYF
TRBD2 | NA | TRBJ2-1 | TRBV7-9 | TGTGCCAGCAGAATCGCCAGCGGGAACGTACGCAATGAGCAGTTCTTC | CASRIASGNVRNEQFF
NA | NA | TRBJ2-7 | TRBV18 | TGTGCCAGCTCACCCTCCCAGGGACATAGCTCCTACGAGCAGTACTTC | CASSPSQGHSSYEQYF
NA | NA | TRBJ2-2 | TRBV3-1/TRBV3-2 | TGTGCCAGCAGCCAGGGAAACAAGCCCGGGGAGCTGTTTTTT | CASSQGNKPGELFF
NA | NA | TRBJ1-1 | TRBV12-5 | TGTGCTAGTGGTTTGCGTTCCAATGAAGCTTTCTTT | CASGLRSNEAFF
NA | NA | TRBJ2-7 | TRBV27 | TGTGCCAGCAGGACCCCAACTGATTGGTTTGCCGGGAGAACCTACGAGCAGTACTTC | CASRTPTDWFAGRTYEQYF
TRBD2 | NA | TRBJ2-3 | TRBV6-6 | TGTGCCAGCAGCACCATAGCGGGAGGGGGAGATACGCAGTATTTT | CASSTIAGGGDTQYF
NA | NA | TRBJ1-1 | TRBV5-4 | TGTGCCAGCAGCACAGGGAACACTGAAGCTTTCTTT | CASSTGNTEAFF
NA | NA | TRBJ1-1 | TRBV6-5 | TGTGCCAGCAGCGCCCTCAAAGCTGAAGCTTTCTTT | CASSALKAEAFF
TRBD1 | NA | TRBJ2-7 | TRBV3-1/TRBV3-2 | TGTGCCAGCAGCCAAGCAGGACAGGATCTTTTTGAGCAGTACTTC | CASSQAGQDLFEQYF
NA | NA | TRBJ2-1 | TRBV15 | TGTGCCACCAGCAGAGATTTCAGGGGCAATGAGCAGTTCTTC | CATSRDFRGNEQFF
TRBD2 | NA | TRBJ2-7 | TRBV15 | TGTGCCACCAGCCGACGCCGGGCGAGCGGGAATCTGGACGAGCAGTACTTC | CATSRRRASGNLDEQYF
NA | NA | TRBJ1-2 | TRBV7-9 | TGTGCCAGCAGCTCGACGCAAAGAGCGGACTATGGCTACACCTTC | CASSSTQRADYGYTF